A selection of T cell receptor beta chains follows, all from one sample in a study of T cell responses to AZD1222 COVID-19 vaccine. Profiled with immunoSEQ multiplex PCR; TCRdb holds only in-frame clones, not every one. The sample has over 130,000 clones, about 92% seen once; the top ten hold approximately 3.3%. This specimen was peripheral blood, taken 28 days after the second AZD1222 dose. These receptors originate from an adult who received the AZD1222 COVID-19 vaccine. The CDR3 runs from the conserved cysteine through the conserved F or W. Each record gives: CDR3 length, J gene, D gene, clone size, V gene, CDR3 protein, CDR3 DNA. A D gene is named only where the DNA matches it firmly. Some rows mark clone size as missing; the rest say once, few, many or name a class of expanded clone.

cdr3_length: 18
j_call: TRBJ1-1
d_call: TRBD1
clone_size: .
v_call: TRBV4-1
cdr3_aa: CASSQEVRKGARNTEAFF
cdr3_nt: TGCGCCAGCAGCCAAGAGGTTCGGAAGGGGGCGCGGAACACTGAAGCTTTCTTT

cdr3_length: 15
j_call: TRBJ2-1
d_call: .
clone_size: .
v_call: TRBV9
cdr3_aa: CASSVDLEGHNEQFF
cdr3_nt: TGTGCCAGCAGCGTAGACCTCGAGGGACACAATGAGCAGTTCTTC

cdr3_length: 15
j_call: TRBJ1-3
d_call: .
clone_size: .
v_call: TRBV5-1
cdr3_aa: CASSVGWGAGNTIYF
cdr3_nt: TGCGCCAGCAGCGTCGGATGGGGTGCCGGAAACACCATATATTTT

cdr3_length: 13
j_call: TRBJ1-4
d_call: .
clone_size: once
v_call: TRBV7-9
cdr3_aa: CASNRDIGEKLFF
cdr3_nt: TGTGCCAGCAACCGGGACATAGGTGAAAAACTGTTTTTT

cdr3_length: 16
j_call: TRBJ1-1
d_call: .
clone_size: .
v_call: TRBV18
cdr3_aa: CASSPPSGQSNTEAFF
cdr3_nt: TGTGCCAGCTCACCACCGTCTGGACAGTCCAACACTGAAGCTTTCTTT

cdr3_length: 14
j_call: TRBJ1-2
d_call: .
clone_size: .
v_call: TRBV29-1
cdr3_aa: CSVDGAATNYGYTF
cdr3_nt: TGCAGCGTTGACGGGGCGGCTACTAACTATGGCTACACCTTC

cdr3_length: 16
j_call: TRBJ2-2
d_call: TRBD2
clone_size: .
v_call: TRBV2
cdr3_aa: CASRESGSLGTGELFF
cdr3_nt: TGTGCCAGCAGAGAGAGCGGGAGTCTCGGCACCGGGGAGCTGTTTTTT

cdr3_length: 14
j_call: TRBJ2-5
d_call: .
clone_size: medium-sized
v_call: TRBV27
cdr3_aa: CASSPQGREETQYF
cdr3_nt: TGTGCCAGCAGCCCACAGGGTCGGGAAGAGACCCAGTACTTC

cdr3_length: 14
j_call: TRBJ1-3
d_call: .
clone_size: .
v_call: TRBV3-1/TRBV3-2
cdr3_aa: CASSRGAWGNTIYF
cdr3_nt: TGTGCCAGCAGCCGGGGGGCTTGGGGAAACACCATATATTTT

cdr3_length: 14
j_call: TRBJ1-1
d_call: .
clone_size: .
v_call: TRBV2
cdr3_aa: CASSPGRGYTEAFF
cdr3_nt: TGTGCCAGCAGCCCCGGCAGGGGTTACACTGAAGCTTTCTTT

cdr3_length: 13
j_call: TRBJ2-3
d_call: .
clone_size: .
v_call: TRBV4-1
cdr3_aa: CASSETGTDTQYF
cdr3_nt: TGCGCCAGCAGCGAGACTGGCACAGATACGCAGTATTTT

cdr3_length: 13
j_call: TRBJ2-2
d_call: .
clone_size: .
v_call: TRBV2
cdr3_aa: CASSDPGAGELFF
cdr3_nt: TGTGCCAGCAGTGACCCGGGGGCCGGGGAGCTGTTTTTT

cdr3_length: 16
j_call: TRBJ2-1
d_call: TRBD2
clone_size: .
v_call: TRBV5-1
cdr3_aa: CASSLAASGDYNEQFF
cdr3_nt: TGCGCCAGCAGCTTGGCGGCTAGCGGGGACTACAATGAGCAGTTCTTC

cdr3_length: 15
j_call: TRBJ2-7
d_call: TRBD2
clone_size: once
v_call: TRBV25-1
cdr3_aa: CASSVIAGEGYEQYF
cdr3_nt: TGTGCCAGCAGTGTGATAGCGGGAGAGGGCTACGAGCAGTACTTC

cdr3_length: 12
j_call: TRBJ2-1
d_call: .
clone_size: .
v_call: TRBV7-9
cdr3_aa: CASSLGPQGEFF
cdr3_nt: TGTGCCAGCAGCTTAGGACCCCAAGGCGAATTCTTC

cdr3_length: 16
j_call: TRBJ2-3
d_call: .
clone_size: .
v_call: TRBV9
cdr3_aa: CASSGRGDPSTDTQYF
cdr3_nt: TGTGCCAGCAGCGGACGAGGGGACCCTAGCACAGATACGCAGTATTTT

cdr3_length: 14
j_call: TRBJ2-2
d_call: .
clone_size: .
v_call: TRBV11-2
cdr3_aa: CASSPGFETGELFF
cdr3_nt: TGTGCCAGCAGCCCAGGGTTTGAGACCGGGGAGCTGTTTTTT

cdr3_length: 15
j_call: TRBJ1-5
d_call: .
clone_size: .
v_call: TRBV20-1
cdr3_aa: CSASRPGALNQPQHF
cdr3_nt: TGCAGTGCTAGTCGGCCAGGGGCTCTCAATCAGCCCCAGCATTTT

cdr3_length: 16
j_call: TRBJ1-3
d_call: .
clone_size: .
v_call: TRBV28
cdr3_aa: CASSSLMGSSGNTIYF
cdr3_nt: TGTGCCAGCAGCTCGCTTATGGGTTCGTCTGGAAACACCATATATTTT

cdr3_length: 16
j_call: TRBJ1-5
d_call: TRBD1
clone_size: .
v_call: TRBV2
cdr3_aa: CASSDQGARSNQPQHF
cdr3_nt: TGTGCCAGCAGTGACCAGGGGGCGCGAAGCAATCAGCCCCAGCATTTT

cdr3_length: 14
j_call: TRBJ2-7
d_call: TRBD1
clone_size: .
v_call: TRBV6-5
cdr3_aa: CASTWGQGPYEQYF
cdr3_nt: TGTGCCAGCACATGGGGACAGGGGCCCTACGAGCAGTACTTC

cdr3_length: 14
j_call: TRBJ1-2
d_call: TRBD1
clone_size: .
v_call: TRBV5-4
cdr3_aa: CASSLTGVSYGYTF
cdr3_nt: TGTGCCAGCAGCTTAACAGGGGTGAGCTATGGCTACACCTTC

cdr3_length: 14
j_call: TRBJ2-1
d_call: TRBD2
clone_size: .
v_call: TRBV25-1
cdr3_aa: CASGLAGGYNEQFF
cdr3_nt: TGTGCCAGCGGACTAGCGGGAGGGTACAATGAGCAGTTCTTC

cdr3_length: 12
j_call: TRBJ1-2
d_call: .
clone_size: .
v_call: TRBV23-1
cdr3_aa: CASAGANYGYTF
cdr3_nt: TGCGCCTCCGCGGGGGCGAACTATGGCTACACCTTC

cdr3_length: 13
j_call: TRBJ2-2
d_call: .
clone_size: .
v_call: TRBV6-5
cdr3_aa: CASSYLGTGELFF
cdr3_nt: TGTGCCAGCAGTTACCTTGGCACCGGGGAGCTGTTTTTT

cdr3_length: 14
j_call: TRBJ1-2
d_call: TRBD1
clone_size: .
v_call: TRBV29-1
cdr3_aa: CSVEDSRGLYGYTF
cdr3_nt: TGCAGCGTTGAAGATAGCAGGGGGCTCTATGGCTACACCTTC

cdr3_length: 17
j_call: TRBJ2-7
d_call: TRBD2
clone_size: .
v_call: TRBV11-3
cdr3_aa: CASSPHPLAGYSYEQYF
cdr3_nt: TGTGCCAGCAGCCCTCACCCACTAGCGGGATACTCCTACGAGCAGTACTTC

cdr3_length: 16
j_call: TRBJ2-3
d_call: .
clone_size: .
v_call: TRBV21-1
cdr3_aa: CASSNNTTGPTDTQYF
cdr3_nt: TGTGCCAGCAGCAACAACACGACGGGTCCAACAGATACGCAGTATTTT

cdr3_length: 15
j_call: TRBJ1-1
d_call: .
clone_size: .
v_call: TRBV6-1
cdr3_aa: CASRFPPGGHTEAFF
cdr3_nt: TGTGCCAGCAGATTTCCCCCCGGGGGTCACACTGAAGCTTTCTTT

cdr3_length: 15
j_call: TRBJ2-7
d_call: .
clone_size: few
v_call: TRBV6-1
cdr3_aa: CASSEARESPYEQYF
cdr3_nt: TGTGCCAGCAGTGAAGCCCGGGAGTCCCCCTACGAGCAGTACTTC

cdr3_length: 13
j_call: TRBJ2-7
d_call: .
clone_size: .
v_call: TRBV10-2
cdr3_aa: CASSRPGIYEQYF
cdr3_nt: TGCGCCAGCAGTCGTCCAGGGATCTACGAGCAGTACTTC

cdr3_length: 15
j_call: TRBJ2-3
d_call: TRBD1
clone_size: .
v_call: TRBV2
cdr3_aa: CASSLGQGSTDAQYF
cdr3_nt: TGTGCCAGCAGTTTGGGACAGGGGAGCACAGATGCGCAGTATTTT

cdr3_length: 15
j_call: TRBJ1-1
d_call: .
clone_size: .
v_call: TRBV11-3
cdr3_aa: CASSSPEGRYTEAFF
cdr3_nt: TGTGCCAGCAGCTCGCCGGAAGGGAGGTACACTGAAGCTTTCTTT

cdr3_length: 15
j_call: TRBJ2-5
d_call: .
clone_size: .
v_call: TRBV24-1
cdr3_aa: CATSDPGRVQETQYF
cdr3_nt: TGTGCCACCAGTGACCCAGGACGGGTCCAAGAGACCCAGTACTTC

cdr3_length: 17
j_call: TRBJ2-7
d_call: TRBD2
clone_size: .
v_call: TRBV7-6
cdr3_aa: CASSIEPGLAHGPEQYF
cdr3_nt: TGTGCCAGCAGCATAGAACCGGGACTAGCACACGGACCTGAGCAGTACTTC

cdr3_length: 15
j_call: TRBJ1-1
d_call: .
clone_size: .
v_call: TRBV9
cdr3_aa: CASSVPQGLNTEAFF
cdr3_nt: TGTGCCAGCAGCGTCCCTCAGGGGTTGAACACTGAAGCTTTCTTT

cdr3_length: 14
j_call: TRBJ1-5
d_call: .
clone_size: .
v_call: TRBV27
cdr3_aa: CASSLTWGNQPQHF
cdr3_nt: TGTGCCAGCAGTTTAACCTGGGGCAATCAGCCCCAGCATTTT

cdr3_length: 12
j_call: TRBJ1-1
d_call: .
clone_size: once
v_call: TRBV18
cdr3_aa: CASSVVGTEAFF
cdr3_nt: TGTGCCAGCTCCGTGGTGGGCACTGAAGCTTTCTTT

cdr3_length: 14
j_call: TRBJ2-7
d_call: TRBD1
clone_size: .
v_call: TRBV5-1
cdr3_aa: CASSQGTGESKQYF
cdr3_nt: TGCGCCAGCAGCCAAGGGACAGGGGAGTCGAAACAGTACTTC

cdr3_length: 15
j_call: TRBJ2-5
d_call: .
clone_size: .
v_call: TRBV6-2/TRBV6-3
cdr3_aa: CASRPMRGIQETQYF
cdr3_nt: TGTGCCAGCAGACCTATGAGGGGAATCCAAGAGACCCAGTACTTC

cdr3_length: 13
j_call: TRBJ2-1
d_call: .
clone_size: .
v_call: TRBV5-4
cdr3_aa: CASSPGSDNEQFF
cdr3_nt: TGTGCCAGCAGCCCCGGGAGCGACAATGAGCAGTTCTTC

cdr3_length: 11
j_call: TRBJ2-7
d_call: TRBD2
clone_size: .
v_call: TRBV24-1
cdr3_aa: CATGTSYEQYF
cdr3_nt: TGTGCCACCGGGACTAGCTACGAGCAGTACTTC

cdr3_length: 13
j_call: TRBJ1-5
d_call: .
clone_size: .
v_call: TRBV29-1
cdr3_aa: CSVADSTNQPQHF
cdr3_nt: TGCAGCGTTGCTGACAGTACTAATCAGCCCCAGCATTTT

cdr3_length: 14
j_call: TRBJ1-2
d_call: .
clone_size: once
v_call: TRBV4-1
cdr3_aa: CASSQAQGSYGYTF
cdr3_nt: TGCGCCAGCAGCCAAGCACAGGGAAGCTATGGCTACACCTTC